This T cell receptor (beta chain) was captured in a study of blood T cell repertoires in COVID-19. At the level of the study: Whether acute or convalescent, the COVID-19 samples came from the United States, Italy and Spain. T cells, B-cell-depleted T cells, or PBMCs supplied cDNA or gDNA.

Germline CDR1 is LNHDA and CDR2 is SQIVND (reference sequence). V lost 6 bases to trimming and J lost 7 bases; unmatched junction nucleotides: 12. This CDR3 spans 15 amino acids. Original handling: Reference gene primer amplification gave estimated nucleated cell counts. Sequencing was performed with immunoSEQ multiplex PCR; in TCRdb, only in-frame clones are kept and a portion is missing. V and J calls plus clone size are reproduced from that table; the DNA served to infer D and trimming. The sample contains over 250,000 clones, about 89% of which appear only once. Sequencing input: peripheral blood. This receptor was obtained from a woman aged 60-75 years with acute or convalescent COVID-19. This chain joins TRBV19 and TRBJ2-1, with 7 bases that match TRBD1. DNA of the CDR3: TGTGCCAGTAGAAGTCCCGGACAGGCGGCGAATGAGCAGTTCTTC. It translates to CASRSPGQAANEQFF.